These T cell receptor beta chains were read from a single sample in a study of response to subunit inactivated influenza vaccine. TCRdb re-called the RT-PCR reads with MiXCR, one entry per CDR3 protein. This table has around 570,000 distinct CDR3 sequences, over 9% appearing once. These data also formed part of another study, on T cells expressing NK-cell markers.

The sequences come from PBMCs from blood, collected on the day of vaccination. The receptor set was obtained from a man aged 50 to 60 who received an inactivated influenza vaccine. CDR3s include the opening cysteine and the closing phenylalanine or tryptophan. Fields, in order: clone size, D gene, J gene, V gene, CDR3 protein, CDR3 DNA. The D gene is left open where the match is weak. Clone sizes are given selectively: once, few, many, or a class where the clone is expanded.

clone size: few; D gene: NA; J gene: TRBJ2-7; V gene: TRBV15; CDR3 protein: CATSRGQGGEYEQYF; CDR3 DNA: TGTGCCACCAGCAGAGGCCAGGGGGGGGAGTACGAGCAGTACTTC
clone size: few; D gene: NA; J gene: TRBJ1-4; V gene: TRBV6-5; CDR3 protein: CASSFGAGEKLFF; CDR3 DNA: TGTGCCAGCAGTTTCGGGGCTGGTGAAAAACTGTTTTTT
clone size: NA; D gene: TRBD2; J gene: TRBJ2-1; V gene: TRBV20-1; CDR3 protein: CSARTGTSGNNEQFF; CDR3 DNA: TGCAGTGCTAGAACCGGGACTAGCGGGAACAATGAGCAGTTCTTC
clone size: NA; D gene: TRBD1; J gene: TRBJ2-2; V gene: TRBV18; CDR3 protein: CASSRTGTENTGELFF; CDR3 DNA: TGTGCCAGCTCACGAACCGGGACAGAGAACACCGGGGAGCTGTTTTTT
clone size: NA; D gene: TRBD2; J gene: TRBJ2-3; V gene: TRBV7-2; CDR3 protein: CASSLVSFSGGDTQYF; CDR3 DNA: TGTGCCAGCAGCTTAGTATCTTTTAGCGGGGGAGATACGCAGTATTTT
clone size: NA; D gene: NA; J gene: TRBJ1-4; V gene: TRBV7-8; CDR3 protein: CASSLEGTSATNEKLFF; CDR3 DNA: TGTGCCAGCAGCCTCGAAGGGACGTCGGCAACTAATGAAAAACTGTTTTTT
clone size: many; D gene: NA; J gene: TRBJ1-3; V gene: TRBV15; CDR3 protein: CATSRDFQGTGNTIYF; CDR3 DNA: TGTGCCACCAGCAGAGATTTCCAGGGGACTGGAAACACCATATATTTT
clone size: few; D gene: NA; J gene: TRBJ2-3; V gene: TRBV6-1; CDR3 protein: CASSGHTYTDTQYF; CDR3 DNA: TGTGCCAGCTCCGGACACACCTACACAGATACGCAGTATTTT
clone size: NA; D gene: NA; J gene: TRBJ1-6; V gene: TRBV11-2; CDR3 protein: CASSLVGQAGGSYNSPLHF; CDR3 DNA: TGTGCCAGCAGCTTAGTGGGCCAGGCCGGCGGCTCCTATAATTCACCCCTCCACTTT
clone size: few; D gene: NA; J gene: TRBJ2-1; V gene: TRBV5-1; CDR3 protein: CASKIKGDEQFF; CDR3 DNA: TGCGCCAGTAAGATTAAGGGGGATGAGCAGTTCTTC
clone size: once; D gene: NA; J gene: TRBJ2-5; V gene: TRBV7-2; CDR3 protein: CASSPGVRETQYF; CDR3 DNA: TGTGCCAGCAGCCCGGGGGTGCGGGAGACCCAGTACTTC